This passage covers 25 T cell receptor beta chains from one sample sequenced in a study of response to subunit inactivated influenza vaccine. TCRdb called the RT-PCR reads again in MiXCR, with one record for every CDR3 protein. Of approximately 530,000 distinct CDR3 sequences listed, 13% are singletons. Sequencing was performed on PBMCs from blood, taken 35 to 45 days after vaccination. The receptors come from a middle-aged man who received an inactivated influenza vaccine.

This clonotype was seen only a few times. The rearrangement joins TRBV9 to TRBJ2-5; TRBD2 agrees at 7 bases. Per the germline V gene, CDR1 is SGDLS and CDR2 is YYNGEE. CDR3 length equals 14 residues. V lost 2 bases and J lost 5; bases outside the gene matches: 6. The CDR3 region is CASSVSTAGETQYF. The CDR3 DNA follows: TGTGCCAGCAGCGTTAGCACAGCGGGGGAGACCCAGTACTTC.

This clonotype was counted between two and nine times. The genes are TRBV12-3 or TRBV12-4 and TRBJ2-1; TRBD2 might be the D (5 bases). The CDR3 is 14 residues long. V lost 0 bases to trimming and J lost 4 bases, with 7 bases between them. CDR3 protein: CASSLAPGYNEQFF. As DNA, the CDR3 is TGTGCCAGCAGTTTAGCGCCGGGGTACAATGAGCAGTTCTTC.

The chain is built from TRBV2 and TRBJ2-1; D possibly uses TRBD1 or TRBD2 (5 bases each). The CDR3 length is 13 residues. The germline V gene has CDR1 SNHLY and CDR2 FYNNEI. V shed 7 bases and J shed 7 bases, with 14 bases lying between them. The CDR3, as DNA: TGTGCCAGCATGGATGGGGGTGGGAATGAGCAGTTCTTC. It translates to CASMDGGGNEQFF.

The rearrangement joins TRBV21-1 to TRBJ2-1; TRBD1 is the table's D call, not checked against the DNA. TRBV21-1 is classified as a pseudogene. CDR3 length equals 13 residues. CDR3 DNA: TGTGCCAGCAGCAAAGAGCCCAGGGCTGAGCAGTTCTTC. Translation: CASSKEPRAEQFF.

The rearrangement uses TRBV11-2 and TRBJ2-3; D may be TRBD2 (6 bases). V was shortened by 10 bases and J by 0 bases, with 14 bases between the two germline ends. There are 14 residues in the CDR3. From germline, CDR1 is SGHAT and CDR2 FQNNGV. DNA for the CDR3: TGTGCCACGTTGGGGGGAACTAGCACAGATACGCAGTATTTT. This translates into CATLGGTSTDTQYF.

This clonotype has only a few counts. V and J are TRBV20-1 and TRBJ1-1, with a tentative D call TRBD1 (5 bases). There are 14 residues in the CDR3. Germline assignment: CDR1 DFQATT and CDR2 SNEGSKA (reference sequence). V was pared by 3 bases and J by 4 bases, with 15 bases between. CDR3 in DNA: TGCAGTGCTAGGGGCAGGGTCTTTGGCACTGAAGCTTTCTTT. Translated: CSARGRVFGTEAFF.

This clonotype appeared many times. This sequence joins TRBV6-5 and TRBJ2-7; D not certain. The germline V and J ends were trimmed by 5 bases and 5 bases, with 7 bases remaining between them. Germline-derived CDR1 and CDR2 are MNHEY and SVGAGI. The CDR3 spans 11 residues. The CDR3 spells CASSTWNEQYF. Written as DNA, the CDR3 is TGTGCCAGCAGTACCTGGAACGAGCAGTACTTC.

The chain recombines TRBV12-3 or TRBV12-4 with TRBJ2-7; a possible D gene is TRBD2 (6 bases). The V end was cut by 5 bases, the J end by 2 bases, with 16 bases between. This CDR3 is 15 amino acids long. The CDR3 protein is CASSPDGGGTYEQYF. CDR3 nucleotides: TGTGCCAGCAGTCCGGACGGGGGAGGCACCTACGAGCAGTACTTC.

This clonotype was recorded a few times. The gene calls are TRBV10-3 and TRBJ2-1, with 14 bases fitting TRBD2. CDR3 length equals 17 residues. The germline gives CDR1 ENHRY, CDR2 SYGVKD. V lost 3 bases and J lost 7; bases outside the gene matches: 8. The CDR3 DNA sequence: TGTGCCATCAGTGATATGGGACTAGCGGGAGTTAAGAATGAGCAGTTCTTC. This translates into CAISDMGLAGVKNEQFF.

This clonotype was counted only a few times. The V call is TRBV15, the J call TRBJ1-5; D not resolved. This CDR3 region has 14 residues. Per germline, CDR1 LNHNV and CDR2 YYDKDF (reference sequence). Trimming removed 1 base from V and 0 bases from J, with 4 bases in between. The CDR3 protein is CATSRGNSNQPQHF. In DNA form, the CDR3 reads TGTGCCACCAGCAGAGGGAATAGCAATCAGCCCCAGCATTTT. The full variable domain, completed using reference TRBV15 and TRBJ1-5, is DAMVIQNPRYQVTQFGKPVTLSCSQTLNHNVMYWYQQKSSQAPKLLFHYYDKDFNNEADTPDNFQSRRPNTSFCFLDIRSPGLGDTAMYLCATSRGNSNQPQHFGDGTRLSIL.

The sample holds a few counts of this clonotype. The rearrangement links TRBV6-5 to TRBJ2-5; tentatively, D is TRBD1 (5 bases). Trimming cost V 0 bases and J 2 bases, with 13 bases left between them. Germline CDR1 is MNHEY and CDR2 is SVGAGI. CDR3 length equals 16 residues. CDR3 sequence reads: CASSYSSSGSQETQYF. The CDR3 DNA reads TGTGCCAGCAGTTACTCATCTTCAGGGTCACAAGAGACCCAGTACTTC.

The rearrangement links TRBV9 to TRBJ2-3; 8 bases agree with TRBD1. With 0 bases clipped from V and 3 bases from J, the junction kept 6 bases outside the gene matches. The CDR3 runs 16 residues. CDR1 and CDR2 (germline): SGDLS, YYNGEE. CDR3 sequence: CASSVGAGGSTDTQYF. In nucleotides, the CDR3 is TGTGCCAGCAGCGTAGGGGCAGGGGGCTCAACAGATACGCAGTATTTT.

This clonotype was found a few times. V gene TRBV20-1 combines with J gene TRBJ1-1; no definite D call. The germline CDR1 and CDR2 sequences are DFQATT and SNEGSKA (reference sequence). There are 14 residues in the CDR3. V shed 7 bases and J shed 3 bases, with 18 bases lying between them. This chain's CDR3 is CSDRSDFSHTEAFF. CDR3 coding DNA: TGCAGTGATCGGTCAGATTTTTCGCACACTGAAGCTTTCTTT.

There are many counts of this clonotype. CDR3 in DNA: TGCAGTGCTAGAGAGGGACAGGGAGAGACCCAGTACTTC. This encodes CSAREGQGETQYF. The genes are TRBV20-1 and TRBJ2-5, with 9 bases aligning to TRBD1. Germline loops: CDR1 DFQATT, CDR2 SNEGSKA (reference sequence). V lost 0 bases and J lost 4; bases outside the gene matches: 0. This CDR3 has 13 amino acids.

This clonotype was picked up a small number of times. V and J are TRBV5-6 and TRBJ2-2; 7 bases are shared with TRBD2. J gave up 4 bases and V 0 bases, and 6 bases lay outside the gene matches. The CDR3 has 16 residues. Germline-derived CDR1 and CDR2 are SGHDT and YYEEEE. CDR3 loop: CASSLEGLRITGELFF. The CDR3 DNA sequence: TGTGCCAGCAGCTTGGAGGGACTAAGGATCACCGGGGAGCTGTTTTTT. The complete variable domain, with remaining parts taken from reference TRBV5-6 and TRBJ2-2, reads DAGVTQSPTHLIKTRGQQVTLRCSPKSGHDTVSWYQQALGQGPQFIFQYYEEEERQRGNFPDRFSGHQFPNYSSELNVNALLLGDSALYLCASSLEGLRITGELFFGEGSRLTVL.

This clonotype was counted a few times. This chain joins TRBV2 and TRBJ2-7; D possibly matches TRBD1 or TRBD2 (6 bases each). CDR1 is SNHLY and CDR2 is FYNNEI in the germline V gene. V was pared by 3 bases and J by 5 bases, with 14 bases between. The CDR3 has 14 residues. The CDR3 nucleotides are TGTGCCAGCAGTGATCCGGGGGCGAGGAACGAGCAGTACTTC. Translated: CASSDPGARNEQYF. The full variable domain, with the rest looked up from reference TRBV2 and TRBJ2-7, is EPEVTQTPSHQVTQMGQEVILRCVPISNHLYFYWYRQILGQKVEFLVSFYNNEISEKSEIFDDQFSVERPDGSNFTLKIRSTKLEDSAMYFCASSDPGARNEQYFGPGTRLTVT.

The gene calls are TRBV6-2 or TRBV6-3 and TRBJ2-7; 11 bases map to TRBD2. Germline V CDR1 and CDR2: MNHEY, SVGEGT. The CDR3 length is 15 residues. J was trimmed by 6 bases and V by 6 bases; bases with no gene match: 10. The CDR3 nucleotides are TGTGCCAGCAGACTAGCGGGGGCACTAGTAAGCGAGCAGTACTTC. It codes for CASRLAGALVSEQYF.

This sequence joins TRBV20-1 and TRBJ2-5; TRBD2 is a possible D gene (6 bases). This CDR3 has 12 amino acids. Germline CDR1 reads DFQATT; CDR2 reads SNEGSKA (reference sequence). V lost 3 bases and J lost 5, with 10 bases in between. For the CDR3, the DNA is TGCAGTGCTAGCGGGGGTGAGGAGACCCAGTACTTC. Its translation: CSASGGEETQYF.

This clonotype has only a few counts. The chain combines TRBV28 with TRBJ2-1; D is unclear. CDR1 and CDR2 (germline): MDHEN, SYDVKM. The CDR3 extends over 16 amino acids. Trimming left V 2 bases short and J 0 bases short, with 11 bases between. CDR3 DNA: TGTGCCAGCAGTTTAGCGCTCTTCAGCTCCTACAATGAGCAGTTCTTC. It encodes CASSLALFSSYNEQFF.

V and J are TRBV12-3 or TRBV12-4 and TRBJ1-2, with D unresolved. The CDR3 extends over 12 amino acids. Trimming pared 3 bases from V and 7 bases from J, leaving 9 bases between. CDR3 DNA sequence: TGTGCCAGCAGTTTTGCGTGGGGTGGCTACACCTTC. Translated: CASSFAWGGYTF.

This clonotype was picked up a small number of times. The J gene is TRBJ2-2, the V gene TRBV9; 10 bases match TRBD2. V shed 0 bases and J 4 bases; nucleotides not matched to a gene: 6. CDR1 and CDR2 (germline): SGDLS, YYNGEE. There are 17 residues in the CDR3. CDR3 coding DNA: TGTGCCAGCAGCGTAGGTGGTAGCGGGGGGACCACCGGGGAGCTGTTTTTT. Protein product: CASSVGGSGGTTGELFF.

This chain uses TRBV20-1 with TRBJ2-6, with unresolved D. CDR3 length: 13 residues. The germline V gene has CDR1 DFQATT and CDR2 SNEGSKA (reference sequence). V was clipped by 5 bases and J by 0 bases, with 5 bases between them. The CDR3 spells CSAGPSGANVLTF. As DNA, the CDR3 is TGCAGTGCTGGCCCCTCTGGGGCCAACGTCCTGACTTTC.

This clonotype was counted between two and nine times. The chain employs TRBV11-1 and TRBJ1-2; the match to TRBD1 covers 9 bases. CDR1 is SGHAT, CDR2 FQDESV, per germline (reference sequence). The CDR3 spans 19 residues. The V segment lost 0 bases and the J segment 3 bases; nucleotides outside the gene matches: 14. The CDR3 bases are TGTGCCAGCAGCTTAGCGATGTTGGGACAGGGACTGCCACACTATGGCTACACCTTC. This codes for CASSLAMLGQGLPHYGYTF.

In this sample, this clonotype turned up many times. The chain recombines TRBV9 with TRBJ2-3; TRBD2 aligns across 8 bases. This CDR3 is built from 16 residues. Germline trimming cut 0 bases from V and 6 bases from J; bases unmatched to any gene: 9. Germline CDR1 reads SGDLS; CDR2 reads YYNGEE. For the CDR3, the DNA is TGTGCCAGCAGCGTAGCGGCGGGGGGTGGGTCCGATACGCAGTATTTT. The encoded protein is CASSVAAGGGSDTQYF.

This clonotype was observed a handful of times. The chain joins TRBV6-2 or TRBV6-3 to TRBJ1-6; D might be TRBD1 (6 bases). V was clipped by 5 bases and J by 10 bases, with 18 bases between them. CDR3 length: 15 residues. Germline V gene data show CDR1 as MNHEY and CDR2 as SVGEGT. In nucleotides, the CDR3 is TGTGCCAGCAGTCAGGGACATCGAGACGGCTCACCCCTCCACTTT. Amino acids: CASSQGHRDGSPLHF.